The clone carrying this T cell receptor beta chain was counted between two and nine times. This entry comes from a study of blood T cell repertoires in COVID-19. The wider study: Both acute and convalescent COVID-19 samples were obtained from the United States, Italy and Spain.

The CDR3 covers 14 residues. In germline, CDR1 is SNHLY, CDR2 FYNNEI. V lost 7 bases, J lost 4 bases, and 14 bases lay in between. The repertoire was sequenced with immunoSEQ multiplex PCR; TCRdb's copy has only in-frame clones and lacks some. The table lists over 70,000 clones, 90% of them singletons. This rearrangement joins TRBV2 to TRBJ1-5; D ambiguous. This sequence was found in a woman aged 80 or over with active or convalescent COVID-19. Source material: peripheral blood. In DNA, the CDR3 is TGTGCCAGCATGAGGGAAATCAGTAATCAGCCCCAGCATTTT. Translated, it gives CASMREISNQPQHF.